The sequence of this TCR beta chain was determined in a study of T-cell memory formation after mild COVID-19 (dated by TCRdb to the early 2020s). Regarding the research as a whole: TCR sequence clusters from the two donors were largely donor specific. In a couple of donors, T-cell clones that expanded and contracted after mild COVID-19 were tracked by sequencing TCRalpha and TCRbeta repertoires over time. The cohort was made up of two young adult volunteers, one female and one male, who were previously healthy. Paper-wide results and their limitations: Contracting CD4+ clones were found mainly in CM and EM memory subsets, while CD8+ clones were enriched in EMRA. Whether the second-wave clones peaking on day 37 were SARS-CoV-2 specific was not confirmed. Only a couple of mild cases were covered in the study, and larger cohorts including severe cases with pre-infection samples were considered necessary. Balanced CD4/CD8 phenotypes were observed for clones contracting from day 15 to 85, whereas a bias towards CD4+ was observed for a second wave of clones expanding from day 15 to 37. The detection of some responding clones in pre-infection memory suggests that pre-existing cross-reactive memory T cells joined the SARS-CoV-2 response.

Sequences SGHAT (CDR1) and FQNNGV (CDR2) are obtained from the germline V gene. V is shortened by 0 bases, J by 0 bases, and the region joining them spans 6 bases. The CDR3 numbers 14 residues from cysteine through phenylalanine. Here the CDR3 DNA is all that survives: 42 bases in frame from base 1. This clonotype was counted at least ten times. Its antigen is currently not known. No base-level quality is on record; no much larger clone is a single base apart. Data came from an Illumina NovaSeq 6000. Using 5'RACE with constant-segment primers, TCRalpha and TCRbeta cDNA libraries were constructed, with sample barcodes and unique molecular identifiers added in the process. Trizol reagent was used to extract RNA from every sample. Amplification of the libraries took two PCR steps, and the second step added a second sample barcode plus Illumina TruSeq adapters. Libraries were sequenced on an Illumina NovaSeq with 2 x 150 bp paired-end reads. Regarding the original processing steps: With migec v1.2.7, reads were demultiplexed and then collapsed into UMI-guided consensus sequences. With mixcr v2.1.11, UMI consensuses were aligned to TRA and TRB V and J templates and assembled into clonotypes. Clonotypes were classified as expanded or contracted when called significant by both edgeR and NoisET, with noise models trained on biological replicates. For edgeR calls, the thresholds were a false discovery rate-adjusted p below 0.01 and a log2 fold-change of 1. As an exploratory analysis of dynamics, max-normalized trajectories of the 1000 most abundant clonotypes were examined with PCA combined with hierarchical clustering. The CD4 or CD8 phenotype of responding clones was assigned using the separately sequenced CD4+ and CD8+ repertoires. TCRdb reanalyzed the raw reads on its own, using fastp at Q25 for trimming and MiXCR for clone calling, and kept in-frame beta chains. Rows matching on CDR3 protein sequence are summarized as one entry with the most common DNA and genes. These V and J calls originate from TCRdb's pipeline instead of the authors' own analysis. This sample comprises fewer than 400,000 distinct CDR3 sequences, 10% to 15% of them detected only once. Clones ranked in the top ten supply 20% to 25% of the sample.

Ficoll-Paque density gradient centrifugation was used to isolate PBMCs. This sequence originates from a man aged 18 to 30 who had mild COVID-19 (a few samples of this study predate the infection). The sample titles of this study are shuffled in the database, so cell type and time point are left out; the donor was told from shared clones. The sequenced sample was PBMCs or a T cell subset sorted from them (not recorded which). The chain links TRBV11-2 with TRBJ2-7, with the D segment identity uncertain. CDR3 protein: CASSLDLGSYEQYF. The bases are TGTGCCAGCAGCTTAGATCTGGGCTCCTACGAGCAGTACTTC.